One sample yielded the 6 T cell receptor beta chains listed below, sequenced in a study of blood T cells in healthy people across ages. PCR was performed a second time for roughly 6 to 12 cycles using a sample-barcoded 5' primer and a J-beta primer mix. TCRdb reprocessed the 5' RACE reads via MiXCR and lists one record per CDR3 protein. This table has around 780,000 distinct CDR3 sequences, roughly three fifths appearing once. Specimen: blood. The receptor source for this set is a man aged 35-49 years in good health.

The rearrangement joins TRBV29-1 to TRBJ2-5, with 9 bases fitting TRBD1. The V and J ends lost 5 bases and 2 bases, in that order; junction bases with no gene match: 9. The germline V gene encodes CDR1 SQVTM and CDR2 ANQGSEA. CDR3 size: 15 residues. The CDR3 nucleotides are TGCAGCGTTCGTACAGGGGGCTTGGTTCAAGAGACCCAGTACTTC. Its protein is CSVRTGGLVQETQYF.

The chain combines TRBV29-1 with TRBJ2-5; 7 bases line up with TRBD2. V lost 5 bases, J lost 5 bases, and 8 bases stayed unmatched. The CDR3 is made up of 13 amino acids. Germline V lookup: CDR1 SQVTM, CDR2 ANQGSEA. The CDR3 DNA reads as TGCAGCGTTAAGGGGCGGGAGTGGGAGACCCAGTACTTC. Its translation is CSVKGREWETQYF.

The chain links TRBV7-2 to TRBJ1-2; D is undetermined. The ends were cut back, 2 bases at V and 4 bases at J, with 8 bases in the middle. The CDR3 contains 13 residues. Per germline, CDR1 SGHTA and CDR2 FQGNSA. CDR3 sequence reads: CASSLSGPYGYTF. Here the CDR3 DNA reads TGTGCCAGCAGCTTAAGCGGTCCCTATGGCTACACCTTC.

The chain couples TRBV7-9 to TRBJ2-4; 7 bases are shared with TRBD1. Germline V CDR1 and CDR2: SEHNR, FQNEAQ (reference sequence). The CDR3 runs 14 residues. The trim removed 5 bases at V and 3 bases at J, leaving 4 bases unmatched. CDR3 region: CASSQDRIKNIQYF. CDR3 coding DNA: TGTGCCAGCAGCCAGGACAGGATCAAAAACATTCAGTACTTC.

There are a few counts of this clonotype. V and J are TRBV5-1 and TRBJ2-3, with 10 bases aligning to TRBD2. Per germline, CDR1 SGHRS and CDR2 YFSETQ. This CDR3 is 17 amino acids long. Trimming took 0 bases from V and 3 from J; bases not matched to a gene: 7. CDR3 in amino acids: CASSLAPAGGLTDTQYF. For the CDR3, the DNA is TGCGCCAGCAGCTTGGCCCCAGCGGGAGGGCTAACAGATACGCAGTATTTT.

With respect to this clonotype: A read error may account for a junction end that differs from germline. The chain uses TRBV11-2 and TRBJ1-1; D is possibly TRBD1 (5 bases). Germline assignment: CDR1 SGHAT and CDR2 FQNNGV. There are 18 residues in the CDR3. CDR3 protein: CAGSSRGWGNNMNTEAFF. The CDR3 DNA reads as TGTGCCGGCAGCTCACGAGGCTGGGGGAACAACATGAACACTGAAGCTTTCTTT.